This TCR beta chain is drawn from a study of blood T cell repertoires in COVID-19. Looking at the study overall: The analysed material was cDNA or gDNA that came from T cells, B-cell-depleted T cells, or PBMCs.

Sequencing was performed with immunoSEQ multiplex PCR; in TCRdb, only in-frame clones are kept and a portion is missing. Of approximately 150,000 clones listed, around 81% were seen once; the top ten hold roughly 10%. CDR1 SGHRS and CDR2 YFSETQ come from the germline V gene. CDR3 length equals 14 residues. The V segment lost 3 bases and the J segment 2 bases; nucleotides outside the gene matches: 4. The count of this clone is one. The chain is built from TRBV5-1 and TRBJ2-7; 8 bases match TRBD1. The TCR comes from a man aged 65 to 85 with active or convalescent COVID-19. Source material: peripheral blood. The CDR3 sequence: CASSSQGAPYEQYF. The CDR3, as DNA: TGCGCCAGCAGCTCCCAGGGGGCTCCCTACGAGCAGTACTTC.